This TCR beta chain came from a study of blood T cells in healthy people across ages. Study summary: With template switching, about one barcoded beta molecule was captured per two T cells.

Germline assignment: CDR1 SEHNR and CDR2 FQNEAQ (reference sequence). CDR3 length: 10 amino acids. A minimum of 7 million PBMCs was isolated per sample. Combining a sample-barcoded 5' primer with a J-beta primer mix, a second PCR ran for 7 to 11 cycles. Tagging of each cDNA molecule was performed by a template-switch adaptor with 12 random nucleotides. At least 2.5 million CDR3-containing paired-end reads were obtained per sample. TCRdb redid the calling of the 5' RACE reads with MiXCR, one entry per CDR3 protein. The table lists roughly 1.7 million distinct CDR3 sequences, 30% to 40% of them singletons.

The V call is TRBV7-9, the J call TRBJ2-3; D not resolved. This clonotype was obtained from a young woman in good health. Sequencing was carried out using blood. The CDR3 loop reads CATSVDTQYF. CDR3 DNA sequence: TGTGCAACGTCTGTAGATACGCAGTATTTT.